Listed here are 5 T cell receptor beta chains from one sample, sequenced in a study of blood T cell repertoires in COVID-19. Clones were read by immunoSEQ multiplex PCR, and TCRdb kept only the in-frame ones, dropping some. The sample shows roughly 140,000 clones, just under 80% of them seen only once. The sequenced sample consisted of peripheral blood. These receptors originate from an older woman with acute or convalescent COVID-19.

There are a few counts of this clone. V usage is TRBV28 and J usage is TRBJ1-1; 7 positions agree with TRBD1. The length of the CDR3 is 16 residues. Germline V gene data show CDR1 as MDHEN and CDR2 as SYDVKM. Trimming removed 5 bases from V and 0 bases from J; junction bases left unmatched: 9. The DNA of the CDR3 is TGTGCCAGCAGTACCCTCCACAGGGGTATGAACACTGAAGCTTTCTTT. As protein: CASSTLHRGMNTEAFF.

This clone was counted once. This sequence joins TRBV28 and TRBJ1-5; 7 bases fit TRBD1. Per the germline V gene, CDR1 is MDHEN and CDR2 is SYDVKM. With V trimmed by 7 bases and J by 3 bases, 9 bases remained unmatched. The CDR3 loop spans 15 amino acids. The CDR3, as DNA: TGTGCCAGCACTAACGCGGGACAGCTCAATCAGCCCCAGCATTTT. Its translation is CASTNAGQLNQPQHF.

The V call is TRBV14, the J call TRBJ2-1; TRBD2 matches 8 bases. The CDR3 totals 17 residues. Trimming removed 0 bases from V and 2 bases from J; junction bases left unmatched: 6. The germline gives CDR1 SGHDN, CDR2 FVKESK. CDR3: CASSQERSGRTYNEQFF. The CDR3 DNA follows: TGTGCCAGCAGCCAAGAGAGGAGCGGGAGAACCTACAATGAGCAGTTCTTC.

The chain has TRBV10-3 and TRBJ1-3; D not resolved. Trimming removed 8 bases from V and 0 bases from J, with 20 bases in between. The germline V gene has CDR1 ENHRY and CDR2 SYGVKD. This CDR3 has 17 amino acids. In nucleotides, the CDR3 is TGTGCCATCGACTCCGCGGAGGACGGAAGCTCTGGAAACACCATATATTTT. This gives the protein CAIDSAEDGSSGNTIYF.

Comments on this clone: Other nucleotide sequences in the sample specify the same CDR3. This chain joins TRBV7-9 and TRBJ1-1, with 8 bases that match TRBD1. The trim removed 1 base at V and 5 bases at J, leaving 0 bases unmatched. The germline CDR1 and CDR2 sequences are SEHNR and FQNEAQ (reference sequence). CDR3 length: 13 amino acids. This CDR3 is CASSLGTGTEAFF. As DNA, the CDR3 is TGTGCCAGCAGCTTAGGGACAGGGACTGAAGCTTTCTTT.